This T cell receptor (beta chain) was captured in a study of identifying expanded T cells in peripheral blood. TCRdb's copy holds only in-frame clones and misses some; the assay was immunoSEQ multiplex PCR. This sample has 75,000 to 90,000 clones; roughly four fifths occur once, and the top ten carry under 20%. This receptor was taken from a person aged 18-70 years in good health. The sample was blood.

The CDR3 DNA follows: TGCGCCAGCAGCCCCGGACAGGACTACAATCAGCCCCAGCATTTT. Protein: CASSPGQDYNQPQHF. The V and J genes are TRBV4-1 and TRBJ1-5; 7 nucleotides match TRBD1. Germline lookup yields CDR1 MGHRA and CDR2 YSYEKL. V lost 4 bases, J lost 3 bases, and 6 bases stayed unmatched. The CDR3 has 15 residues.